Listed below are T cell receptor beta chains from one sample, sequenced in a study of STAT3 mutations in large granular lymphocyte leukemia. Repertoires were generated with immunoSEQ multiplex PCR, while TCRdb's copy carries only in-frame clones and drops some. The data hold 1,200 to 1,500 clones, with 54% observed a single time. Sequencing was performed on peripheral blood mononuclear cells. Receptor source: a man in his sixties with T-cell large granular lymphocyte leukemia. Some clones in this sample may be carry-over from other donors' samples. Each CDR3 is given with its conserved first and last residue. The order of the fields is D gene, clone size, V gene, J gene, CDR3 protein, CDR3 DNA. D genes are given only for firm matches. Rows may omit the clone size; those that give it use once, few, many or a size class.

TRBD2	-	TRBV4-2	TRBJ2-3	CASSQGLAGAADTQYF	TGTGCCAGCAGCCAAGGGCTAGCGGGAGCCGCAGATACGCAGTATTTT
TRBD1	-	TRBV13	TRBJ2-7	CASSLLGTGNYEQYF	TGTGCCAGCAGCTTATTGGGGACAGGGAACTACGAGCAGTACTTC
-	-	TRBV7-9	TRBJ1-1	CASSLEGGTEAFF	TGTGCCAGCAGCTTAGAGGGGGGCACTGAAGCTTTCTTT
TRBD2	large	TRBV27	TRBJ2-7	CASSFSHGLAVRYEQYF	TGTGCCAGCAGTTTTAGTCACGGACTAGCGGTACGCTACGAGCAGTACTTC
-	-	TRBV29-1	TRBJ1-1	CSVEVAREAFF	TGCAGCGTTGAAGTGGCCCGGGAAGCTTTCTTT
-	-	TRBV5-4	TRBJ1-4	CASSLRQDNEKLFF	TGTGCCAGCAGCTTGAGGCAGGATAATGAAAAACTGTTTTTT
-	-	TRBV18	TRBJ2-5	CASSPTAGETQYF	TGTGCCAGCTCACCCACGGCGGGTGAGACCCAGTACTTC
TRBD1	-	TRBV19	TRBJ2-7	CASSKDRGYEQYF	TGTGCCAGTAGTAAGGACAGGGGCTACGAGCAGTACTTC
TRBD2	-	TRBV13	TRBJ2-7	CASSLTSGYEQYF	TGTGCCAGCAGTTTAACTAGCGGCTACGAGCAGTACTTC
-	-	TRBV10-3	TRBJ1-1	CAINSDGNTEAFF	TGTGCCATCAATAGCGACGGGAACACTGAAGCTTTCTTT
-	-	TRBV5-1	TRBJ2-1	CASSLGLAYEQFF	TGCGCCAGCAGCTTGGGGCTAGCCTATGAGCAGTTCTTC
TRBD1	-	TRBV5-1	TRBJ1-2	CASSLQTGEGYGYTF	TGCGCCAGCAGCTTACAGACAGGGGAGGGGTATGGCTACACCTTC
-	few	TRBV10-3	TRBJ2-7	CAISDRQGWAYEQYF	TGTGCCATCAGTGATCGGCAGGGTTGGGCCTACGAGCAGTACTTC
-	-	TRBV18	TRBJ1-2	CASSIPGTDYGYTF	TGTGCCAGCTCAATACCCGGGACGGACTATGGCTACACCTTC
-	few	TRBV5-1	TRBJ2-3	CASSPEPTTDTQYF	TGCGCCAGCAGCCCGGAACCCACCACAGATACGCAGTATTTT
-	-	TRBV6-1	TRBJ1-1	CASTSDGGASTEAFF	TGTGCCAGCACCTCTGACGGGGGGGCGAGCACTGAAGCTTTCTTT
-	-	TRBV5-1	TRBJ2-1	CASSLDSHNEQFF	TGCGCCAGCAGCCTGGACAGCCACAATGAGCAGTTCTTC
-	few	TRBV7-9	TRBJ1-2	CASSPPVLYGYTF	TGTGCCAGCAGCCCTCCAGTACTGTATGGCTACACCTTC
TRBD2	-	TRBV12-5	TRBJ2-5	CASGYEREIKTQYF	TGTGCTAGTGGTTACGAGCGGGAGATAAAGACCCAGTACTTC
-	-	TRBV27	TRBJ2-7	CASTLYEQYF	TGTGCCAGCACCCTCTACGAGCAGTACTTC
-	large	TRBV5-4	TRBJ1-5	CASTLRNQPQHF	TGTGCCAGCACCCTTCGTAATCAGCCCCAGCATTTT
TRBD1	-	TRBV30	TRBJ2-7	CAWSVGTGPYEQYF	TGTGCCTGGAGTGTGGGGACAGGTCCCTACGAGCAGTACTTC
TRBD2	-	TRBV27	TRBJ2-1	CASSLGLAGGPRWEQFF	TGTGCCAGCAGTTTAGGACTAGCGGGAGGGCCTCGGTGGGAGCAGTTCTTC
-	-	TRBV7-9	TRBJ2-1	CASSRGRRGYNEQFF	TGTGCCAGCAGCCGAGGGCGGAGGGGCTACAATGAGCAGTTCTTC
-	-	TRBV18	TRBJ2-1	CASSPPSQYNGQFF	TGTGCCAGCTCACCACCTTCACAGTACAATGGGCAGTTCTTC
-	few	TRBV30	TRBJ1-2	CAWSGDGHYGYTF	TGTGCCTGGAGCGGGGACGGACACTATGGCTACACCTTC
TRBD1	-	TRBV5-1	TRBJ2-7	CASSLTGGDTYEQYF	TGCGCCAGCAGCTTGACAGGGGGTGACACCTACGAGCAGTACTTC
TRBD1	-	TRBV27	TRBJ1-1	CASSYGTGTYTEAFF	TGTGCCAGCAGTTACGGGACAGGGACATACACTGAAGCTTTCTTT
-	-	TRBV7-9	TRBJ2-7	CASSPAGSEQYF	TGTGCCAGCAGCCCGGCGGGGTCCGAGCAGTACTTC
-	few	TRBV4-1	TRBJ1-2	CASSQPGSNYGYTF	TGCGCCAGCAGCCAACCAGGAAGTAACTATGGCTACACCTTC
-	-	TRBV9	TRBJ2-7	CASSVGAPSYEQYF	TGTGCCAGCAGCGTAGGAGCGCCGTCCTACGAGCAGTACTTC
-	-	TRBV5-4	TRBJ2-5	CASSYNSQETQYF	TGTGCCAGCAGCTATAACTCCCAAGAGACCCAGTACTTC
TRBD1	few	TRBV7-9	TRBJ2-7	CASSLSGTGGREQYF	TGTGCCAGCAGCTTAAGTGGGACAGGGGGGCGCGAGCAGTACTTC
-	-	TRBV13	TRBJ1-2	CASKVRTLNYGYTF	TGTGCCAGCAAGGTGAGGACACTAAACTATGGCTACACCTTC
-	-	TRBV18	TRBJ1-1	CASSPNGRGFTEAFF	TGTGCCAGCTCACCAAACGGCCGGGGATTCACTGAAGCTTTCTTT
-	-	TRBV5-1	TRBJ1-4	CASSRFTATEGSNEKLFF	TGCGCCAGCAGCCGATTTACAGCTACAGAGGGGTCTAATGAAAAACTGTTTTTT
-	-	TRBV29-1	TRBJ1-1	CSVDSPENTEAFF	TGCAGCGTGGACAGCCCCGAAAACACTGAAGCTTTCTTT
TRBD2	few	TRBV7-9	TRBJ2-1	CASSFGTSGNEQFF	TGTGCCAGCAGCTTCGGGACTAGCGGGAATGAGCAGTTCTTC
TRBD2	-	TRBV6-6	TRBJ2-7	CASSYILAGPYEQYF	TGTGCCAGCAGTTACATACTAGCGGGCCCCTACGAGCAGTACTTC
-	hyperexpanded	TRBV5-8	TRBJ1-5	CASTLRNQPQHF	TGTGCCAGCACCCTTCGTAATCAGCCCCAGCATTTT
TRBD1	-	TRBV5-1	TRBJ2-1	CASSQMGQAYNEQFF	TGCGCCAGCAGCCAAATGGGACAGGCCTACAATGAGCAGTTCTTC
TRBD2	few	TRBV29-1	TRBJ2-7	CSVEIAGGSYEQYF	TGCAGCGTTGAAATAGCGGGAGGGTCCTACGAGCAGTACTTC
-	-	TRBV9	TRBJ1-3	CASSYSSSPHPDSGNTIYF	TGTGCCAGCAGCTACAGCTCCAGTCCTCACCCCGACTCTGGAAACACCATATATTTT
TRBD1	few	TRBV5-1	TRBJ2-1	CASRASVGQGDNEQFF	TGCGCCAGCAGAGCCTCCGTCGGACAGGGGGACAATGAGCAGTTCTTC
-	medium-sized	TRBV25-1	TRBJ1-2	CASRISTGGYTF	TGTGCCAGCAGAATATCTACAGGCGGCTACACCTTC
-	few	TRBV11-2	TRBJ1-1	CASSSDMNTEAFF	TGTGCCAGCAGCAGCGACATGAACACTGAAGCTTTCTTT